This is a list of T cell receptor beta chains from one sample in a study of technical replicates of blood from a few donors. Profiled with immunoSEQ multiplex PCR; TCRdb holds only in-frame clones, not every one. The profile shows tens of thousands of clones, approximately 94% of them singletons. The material sequenced was T cells isolated from PBMCs. Receptor source: a human donor in good health. Each CDR3 is given with its conserved first and last residue. D genes are given only for firm matches. Some rows mark clone size as missing; the rest say once, few, many or name a class of expanded clone.

NA	TRBV28	TRBJ2-3	NA	CASMTGNTDTQYF	TGTGCCAGCATGACCGGGAACACAGATACGCAGTATTTT
TRBD1	TRBV6-5	TRBJ1-5	NA	CASSYGTGRNQPQHF	TGTGCCAGCAGTTACGGGACAGGGCGGAATCAGCCCCAGCATTTT
TRBD2	TRBV27	TRBJ2-2	NA	CASGESGSMAGELFF	TGTGCCAGCGGAGAGAGCGGGAGTATGGCCGGGGAGCTGTTTTTT
TRBD1	TRBV19	TRBJ1-5	NA	CASRTGQGSNQPQHF	TGTGCCAGTAGAACGGGACAGGGAAGCAATCAGCCCCAGCATTTT
NA	TRBV2	TRBJ1-2	NA	CASSQDRSTGGYTF	TGTGCCAGCAGTCAGGACAGAAGCACCGGTGGCTACACCTTC
NA	TRBV12-5	TRBJ1-1	NA	CASGLSQGTEAFF	TGTGCTAGTGGTTTATCCCAGGGCACTGAAGCTTTCTTT
TRBD2	TRBV5-1	TRBJ2-3	NA	CASSSRTSGRPDTQYF	TGCGCCAGCAGCTCGAGAACTAGCGGGAGACCAGATACGCAGTATTTT
TRBD1	TRBV18	TRBJ1-2	few	CASSPEGARGYTF	TGTGCCAGCTCACCAGAGGGGGCCCGGGGCTACACCTTC
TRBD2	TRBV9	TRBJ2-2	NA	CASSAPPREGWTGELFF	TGTGCCAGCAGCGCCCCTCCCCGGGAGGGTTGGACCGGGGAGCTGTTTTTT
TRBD1	TRBV19	TRBJ1-1	NA	CASSMTGGESRTEAFF	TGTGCCAGTAGTATGACAGGGGGCGAGTCACGGACTGAAGCTTTCTTT
TRBD1	TRBV7-8	TRBJ1-1	NA	CASSLEGANTEAFF	TGTGCCAGCAGCTTAGAGGGGGCCAACACTGAAGCTTTCTTT
NA	TRBV30	TRBJ2-3	NA	CAWSVLAVTDTQYF	TGTGCCTGGAGTGTACTAGCCGTCACAGATACGCAGTATTTT
TRBD2	TRBV4-2	TRBJ2-5	NA	CASSQESSGTSSETQYF	TGTGCCAGCAGCCAAGAATCCTCCGGGACTAGTTCCGAGACCCAGTACTTC
NA	TRBV18	TRBJ2-1	NA	CASSLLEAVDNEQFF	TGTGCCAGCTCACTCCTAGAGGCGGTGGACAATGAGCAGTTCTTC
TRBD1	TRBV10-3	TRBJ2-7	NA	CATTPGGLSYEQYF	TGTGCCACGACCCCAGGGGGCCTCTCCTACGAGCAGTACTTC
NA	TRBV30	TRBJ2-3	NA	CAWNPGRVTDTQYF	TGTGCCTGGAACCCGGGAAGAGTAACAGATACGCAGTATTTT
NA	TRBV19	TRBJ1-5	NA	CASRSGLVSNQPQHF	TGTGCCAGTAGGTCTGGACTGGTTAGCAATCAGCCCCAGCATTTT
TRBD1	TRBV27	TRBJ2-2	NA	CASSRSDRDTGELFF	TGTGCCAGCAGTCGTTCGGACAGGGACACCGGGGAGCTGTTTTTT
NA	TRBV18	TRBJ2-6	NA	CASSPGTGSGANVLTF	TGTGCCAGCTCACCTGGTACAGGGTCCGGGGCCAACGTCCTGACTTTC
NA	TRBV25-1	TRBJ1-3	NA	CASSPTGSQSKRTIYF	TGTGCCAGCAGTCCTACAGGCTCCCAAAGTAAACGCACCATATATTTT
TRBD1	TRBV5-1	TRBJ1-2	once	CASSQETGYYGYTF	TGCGCCAGCAGCCAGGAGACAGGGTACTACGGCTACACCTTC
NA	TRBV19	TRBJ1-5	NA	CASISGGSQPQHF	TGTGCCAGTATTTCGGGGGGGAGCCAGCCCCAGCATTTT
TRBD2	TRBV10-3	TRBJ2-7	NA	CAISLAGTPEQYF	TGTGCCATCAGCCTAGCGGGTACTCCGGAGCAGTACTTC
TRBD2	TRBV6-6	TRBJ2-7	NA	CASSYFGTSYEQYF	TGTGCCAGCAGTTACTTCGGGACTAGTTACGAGCAGTACTTC
NA	TRBV30	TRBJ1-2	NA	CAWSQGVGYTF	TGTGCCTGGAGTCAGGGTGTGGGCTACACCTTC
TRBD2	TRBV2	TRBJ2-1	once	CASSETSGWANEQFF	TGTGCCAGCAGTGAGACTAGCGGGTGGGCCAATGAGCAGTTCTTC